One sample yielded the 4 T cell receptor beta chains listed below, sequenced in a study of blood T cell repertoires in COVID-19. TCRdb's table, derived via immunoSEQ multiplex PCR, lists solely in-frame clones and lacks some. The data hold roughly 250,000 clones, with approximately 83% observed a single time. Source material: peripheral blood. The source of these receptors is a person aged 70 to 85 with COVID-19, enrolled during active disease.

This clone turned up a few times. This chain uses TRBV10-2 with TRBJ1-1, with 8 bases aligning to TRBD1. Trimming cost V 6 bases and J 10 bases; bases outside gene matches: 13. From germline, CDR1 is WSHSY and CDR2 SAAADI. This CDR3 comprises 14 residues. This CDR3 is CASSHLDRDLGAFF. The DNA of the CDR3 is TGCGCCAGCAGCCACCTGGACAGGGATCTCGGAGCTTTCTTT.

V and J are TRBV18 and TRBJ1-5; D is possibly TRBD1 (5 bases). There are 16 residues in the CDR3. From germline, CDR1 is KGHSH and CDR2 LQKENI. V was cut by 0 bases and J by 0 bases, with 9 bases left in between. The CDR3 sequence: CASSPPGEVSNQPQHF. For the CDR3, the DNA is TGTGCCAGCTCACCACCAGGGGAGGTTAGCAATCAGCCCCAGCATTTT.

This clone was seen more than once but under ten times. The chain employs TRBV19 and TRBJ2-5; D might be TRBD2 (7 bases). The CDR3 totals 13 residues. The V end was cut by 5 bases, the J end by 4 bases, with 11 bases between. The V gene's germline CDR1 is LNHDA and CDR2 SQIVND (reference sequence). The CDR3 loop is CASSRGARETQYF. CDR3 sequence (DNA): TGTGCCAGTAGTCGGGGGGCGCGAGAGACCCAGTACTTC.

CDR3 bases: TGTGCCAGCAGCTCTGGGCGTGCAGGGTATCAGCCCCAGCATTTT. It specifies CASSSGRAGYQPQHF. V and J are TRBV11-2 and TRBJ1-5, with a tentative D call TRBD1 (5 bases). The germline V gene has CDR1 SGHAT and CDR2 FQNNGV. This CDR3 is 15 amino acids long. Trimming stripped 4 bases from V and 5 bases from J, with 15 bases between.